A selection of T cell receptor beta chains follows, all from one sample in a study of T cell changes during pregnancy in multiple sclerosis. Here immunoSEQ multiplex PCR was the method, and the copy in TCRdb shows in-frame clones only, minus some. The sample has about 85,000 clones; roughly nine tenths are singletons. Material: peripheral blood, obtained in the first trimester of pregnancy. All receptors derive from a female donor with multiple sclerosis, enrolled in a pregnancy study. The CDR3 runs from the conserved cysteine through the conserved F or W. Fields, in order: clone size, V gene, J gene, D gene, CDR3 DNA, CDR3 protein. The D gene is left open where the match is weak. Only part of the rows carry a size: once, few, many, or a class if the clone is expanded.

size: NA; V: TRBV6-1; J: TRBJ1-1; D: TRBD1; DNA: TGTGCCAGTGGGGACAGGGAGAACACTGAAGCTTTCTTT; CDR3: CASGDRENTEAFF
size: NA; V: TRBV7-6; J: TRBJ1-2; D: TRBD1; DNA: TGTGCCAGCAGCTTGGAGACAGGGATAGGCTCACACTATGGCTACACCTTC; CDR3: CASSLETGIGSHYGYTF
size: NA; V: TRBV5-8; J: TRBJ1-2; D: TRBD1; DNA: TGTGCCAGCAGCGCAGACAGGGTCTATGGCTACACCTTC; CDR3: CASSADRVYGYTF
size: NA; V: TRBV29-1; J: TRBJ1-3; D: TRBD1; DNA: TGCAGCGTTGAAGTGGGACAGGGGTTTGGAAACACCATATATTTT; CDR3: CSVEVGQGFGNTIYF
size: NA; V: TRBV28; J: TRBJ1-5; D: NA; DNA: TGTGCCAGCAGTTTGGACTCCTTGGGCAATCAGCCCCAGCATTTT; CDR3: CASSLDSLGNQPQHF
size: few; V: TRBV29-1; J: TRBJ2-1; D: TRBD1; DNA: TGCAGCGCTCGCGAGGGACAGGGGGTTCAGCGGGATTTGTTCTTC; CDR3: CSAREGQGVQRDLFF
size: NA; V: TRBV6-6; J: TRBJ1-6; D: NA; DNA: TGTGCCACCTGGACAGAATATAATTCACCCCTCCACTTT; CDR3: CATWTEYNSPLHF
size: NA; V: TRBV5-8; J: TRBJ1-2; D: NA; DNA: TGTTTCTCTTATGGCTACACCTTC; CDR3: CFSYGYTF
size: few; V: TRBV6-4; J: TRBJ2-5; D: NA; DNA: TGTGCCAGCAGTGACTCTGGGGGGTCAGGAATCTCTGAGACCCAGTACTTC; CDR3: CASSDSGGSGISETQYF
size: once; V: TRBV4-1; J: TRBJ2-1; D: TRBD2; DNA: TGCGCCAGCAGCCAAGGGCTAGCGGGAGGGAGCTCCTACAATGAGCAGTTCTTC; CDR3: CASSQGLAGGSSYNEQFF
size: NA; V: TRBV2; J: TRBJ1-4; D: NA; DNA: TGTGCCAGCAGTGTCATCAGAAATGAAAAACTGTTTTTT; CDR3: CASSVIRNEKLFF
size: NA; V: TRBV29-1; J: TRBJ2-5; D: TRBD2; DNA: TGCAGCGGGATCACGGGACTAGCGGGAGAGGGAGAGACCCAGTACTTC; CDR3: CSGITGLAGEGETQYF
size: NA; V: TRBV11-3; J: TRBJ2-5; D: TRBD2; DNA: TGTGCCAGCAGCCCCGGACTAGGCTTCGAAAAAGAGACCCAGTACTTC; CDR3: CASSPGLGFEKETQYF
size: NA; V: TRBV20-1; J: TRBJ1-2; D: NA; DNA: TGCAGTGCCATAGGGGTGGGAGGCTACACCTTC; CDR3: CSAIGVGGYTF
size: NA; V: TRBV6-1; J: TRBJ2-7; D: NA; DNA: TGTGCCAGCAGTGAATCCGCCTACGAGCAGTACTTC; CDR3: CASSESAYEQYF
size: NA; V: TRBV7-9; J: TRBJ1-4; D: NA; DNA: TGTGCCAGCAGCTTAGCCCGCGGAAGTAATGAAAAACTGTTTTTT; CDR3: CASSLARGSNEKLFF
size: NA; V: TRBV10-3; J: TRBJ2-2; D: TRBD1; DNA: TGTGCCATCAGTGGGGCAAGAGGGGGCGATGGCACCGGGGAGCTGTTTTTT; CDR3: CAISGARGGDGTGELFF
size: NA; V: TRBV7-8; J: TRBJ2-3; D: NA; DNA: TGTGCCAGCAGCTTAGTGCCCGGGAGCACAGATACGCAGTATTTT; CDR3: CASSLVPGSTDTQYF
size: NA; V: TRBV19; J: TRBJ1-4; D: NA; DNA: TGTGCCAGTAGTTGGAGGGTGGATGAAAAACTGTTTTTT; CDR3: CASSWRVDEKLFF
size: NA; V: TRBV7-2; J: TRBJ2-1; D: NA; DNA: TGTGCCAGCAGCTATACCAGGGACAATGAGCAGTTCTTC; CDR3: CASSYTRDNEQFF
size: NA; V: TRBV7-3; J: TRBJ2-2; D: NA; DNA: TGTGCCAGCAGCCCAAGGGGGACATACACCGGGGAGCTGTTTTTT; CDR3: CASSPRGTYTGELFF
size: NA; V: TRBV30; J: TRBJ2-3; D: NA; DNA: TGTGCCTGGAATTATGAGGATAGCACAGATACGCAGTATTTT; CDR3: CAWNYEDSTDTQYF
size: NA; V: TRBV7-2; J: TRBJ2-7; D: TRBD2; DNA: TGTGCCAGCAGCCCTGGAGCGGGAGCCTCCTACGAGCAGTACTTC; CDR3: CASSPGAGASYEQYF
size: NA; V: TRBV15; J: TRBJ2-2; D: NA; DNA: TGTGCCACCAGCAGAGACGGCAGGGTCACCGGGGAGCTGTTTTTT; CDR3: CATSRDGRVTGELFF
size: NA; V: TRBV16; J: TRBJ2-2; D: NA; DNA: TGTGCCAGCAGCCATGTGGCAGATCACACCGGGGAGCTGTTTTTT; CDR3: CASSHVADHTGELFF
size: NA; V: TRBV5-1; J: TRBJ1-1; D: NA; DNA: TGCGCCAGCAGCTTGGAATTGGCAGGCGAAACTGAAGCTTTCTTT; CDR3: CASSLELAGETEAFF
size: NA; V: TRBV7-2; J: TRBJ1-2; D: TRBD1; DNA: TGTGCCAGCAGCTCGGACGCTCGGACAGGGAACGGCTACACCTTC; CDR3: CASSSDARTGNGYTF
size: NA; V: TRBV14; J: TRBJ1-2; D: TRBD1; DNA: TGTGCCAGCAGCGTAATATCGACAGGGGTGGCGGGCTACACCTTC; CDR3: CASSVISTGVAGYTF
size: NA; V: TRBV28; J: TRBJ1-2; D: TRBD1; DNA: TGTGCCAGCAGTCCAGTTCAGGGGGCGAACTATGGCTACACCTTC; CDR3: CASSPVQGANYGYTF
size: NA; V: TRBV30; J: TRBJ1-1; D: NA; DNA: TGTGCCTGGAGCCGCAGGGCCTCGAACACTGAAGCTTTCTTT; CDR3: CAWSRRASNTEAFF
size: NA; V: TRBV6-6; J: TRBJ1-5; D: NA; DNA: TGTGCCAGCGCGCGGCAGGGGATCAATCAGCCCCAGCATTTT; CDR3: CASARQGINQPQHF
size: NA; V: TRBV7-2; J: TRBJ1-1; D: NA; DNA: TGTGCCAGCAGCTTAGGTGCGGCGAACACTGAAGCTTTCTTT; CDR3: CASSLGAANTEAFF
size: NA; V: TRBV7-2; J: TRBJ1-1; D: NA; DNA: TGTGCCAGCAGCTTAGTAGTCAGGCGGGGGACTGGCGCTGAAGCTTTCTTT; CDR3: CASSLVVRRGTGAEAFF
size: NA; V: TRBV2; J: TRBJ1-5; D: NA; DNA: TGTGCCAGCAGTGGACAGTCTCAGGGGCCCCAGCATTTT; CDR3: CASSGQSQGPQHF
size: once; V: TRBV6-1; J: TRBJ2-7; D: TRBD2; DNA: TGTGCCAGCAGTGAGCAAGGACTAGCGGGAGTTTACCCCTCCTACGAGCAGTACTTC; CDR3: CASSEQGLAGVYPSYEQYF
size: NA; V: TRBV9; J: TRBJ1-5; D: NA; DNA: TGTGCCAGCAGCGTAGGTACGGGACTTTATAGCAATCAGCCCCAGCATTTT; CDR3: CASSVGTGLYSNQPQHF
size: NA; V: TRBV5-6; J: TRBJ1-4; D: NA; DNA: TGTGCCAGCAGCTTGAGGGGGACGGGGACGGAAAAACTGTTTTTT; CDR3: CASSLRGTGTEKLFF
size: NA; V: TRBV11-3; J: TRBJ1-2; D: NA; DNA: TGTGCCAGCAGCTTAGATGTAACGGGGAATGGCTACACCTTC; CDR3: CASSLDVTGNGYTF
size: NA; V: TRBV7-8; J: TRBJ2-1; D: TRBD1; DNA: TGTGCCAGCAGCCTACGACCCGGGACAGGGGGGAACTACAATGAGCAGTTCTTC; CDR3: CASSLRPGTGGNYNEQFF
size: NA; V: TRBV28; J: TRBJ2-3; D: TRBD2; DNA: TGTGCCAGCAGTTCAAGCCGACTAGCGGGAGATTCAGATACGCAGTATTTT; CDR3: CASSSSRLAGDSDTQYF
size: NA; V: TRBV4-3; J: TRBJ1-2; D: TRBD1; DNA: TGCGCCAGCAGCCAAGGTTGGGACAGTAACTATGGCTACACCTTC; CDR3: CASSQGWDSNYGYTF
size: NA; V: TRBV4-1; J: TRBJ2-5; D: NA; DNA: TGCGCCAGCAGCCAAGGGGAGGACCAAGAGACCCAGTACTTC; CDR3: CASSQGEDQETQYF
size: NA; V: TRBV9; J: TRBJ2-1; D: TRBD2; DNA: TGTGCCAGCAGCCCTCAAGGGCGGGAGGGGGACAATGAGCAGTTCTTC; CDR3: CASSPQGREGDNEQFF
size: NA; V: TRBV27; J: TRBJ2-7; D: TRBD2; DNA: TGTGCCAGCAGTTTGATAGAGCCTAGCGGGAGGGTGGTCCACGAGCAGTACTTC; CDR3: CASSLIEPSGRVVHEQYF